Sequencing of this TCR beta chain was carried out in a study of T cell clones after liver transplantation. Study background: As an antigen-independent comparator, third-party-reactive TCRbeta sequences came from pre-transplant mixed lymphocyte reactions. Tolerance: complete withdrawal held at least one year, liver enzymes staying within twice normal. The study's findings and limits: The donor-reactive repertoire was only partly measurable in two subjects, lacking donor cells. Post-transplant, graft-donor-reactive CD4 TCRbeta sequences in blood dropped significantly in most of the 8 subjects.

Produced via immunoSEQ multiplex PCR; TCRdb's table is partial and in-frame only. The data show roughly 49,000 clones, with roughly 74% seen just once and about 9.9% held by the top ten. In its sample, this clone was seen a few times. Its antigen is not known. Material: CD4+ T cells from blood, obtained approximately 54 months after liver transplant. This TCR derives from a human patient who received a liver transplant. The T cells may come from the graft donor.

CDR3 amino acids: CASKGTVARVQYF. DNA of the CDR3: TGTGCCAGCAAAGGGACAGTTGCTCGGGTGCAGTACTTC. The V call is TRBV5-6, the J call TRBJ2-7; the match to TRBD1 covers 7 bases. The CDR3 is 13 amino acids. The V gene end was trimmed by 6 bases and the J gene end by 9 bases; junction bases not matched to a gene: 12. Germline-derived CDR1 and CDR2 are SGHDT and YYEEEE.